The 13 T cell receptor beta chains presented below share a single source sample, sequenced in a study of tumor-infiltrating lymphocytes in primary liver carcinoma. Synthesis of TCR beta cDNA was carried out from 500 ng total RNA with a constant-region primer. Each TCR beta library was derived from three nested multiplex PCR rounds that employed slightly modified ARM-PCR. TRBV1-TRBV30 forward primers paired with a C-beta reverse primer drove the first two PCR rounds, about 9 cycles each. TCRdb re-called the multiplex PCR reads through MiXCR, storing one row per CDR3 protein. The repertoire holds 80,000 or so distinct CDR3 sequences, with roughly two thirds as singletons. Without any cell sorting, roughly 18-31 mg of bulk tissue yielded co-extracted RNA and DNA. The specimen sequenced was liver tumor tissue from sampling region 4. Subset here: tumor region T4, right-lateral pole. Receptor source: a woman aged 55-70 years with primary liver carcinoma and hepatitis B virus infection.

With regard to this clonotype: This CDR3 is missing its conserved last phenylalanine or tryptophan, likely due to a read error. The J gene is TRBJ2-2, the V gene TRBV7-8; 9 nucleotides line up with TRBD2. This CDR3 spans 16 amino acids. Germline V gives CDR1 SGHVS, CDR2 FQNEAQ. The CDR3 region has the DNA TGTGTCAGCAGCTTAGGTAGCGGGAGACCCACCGGGGAGCTGTTTCTT. It codes for CVSSLGSGRPTGELFL.

This clonotype was observed a handful of times. This clone may be a read error of a much larger clone one base away. The rearrangement joins TRBV6-2 or TRBV6-3 to TRBJ2-7; D remains ambiguous. CDR1 MNHEY and CDR2 SVGEGT come from the germline V gene. This CDR3 region has 12 residues. This chain's CDR3 is CASSPHLYEHYF. CDR3 coding DNA: TGTGCCAGCAGTCCACACCTCTACGAGCATTACTTC.

CDR3 bases: TGTGCCAGCAGCTTAACGGCTTCTGTAGGAGGAAGCACAGATACGCAGTATTTT. Its protein is CASSLTASVGGSTDTQYF. The chain couples TRBV7-3 to TRBJ2-3, with a tentative D call TRBD2 (5 bases). CDR3 length equals 18 residues. V gave up 0 bases and J gave up 0 bases, with 16 bases separating them. Germline loops: CDR1 SGHTA, CDR2 FQGTGA.

This clonotype has a single count. One junction end does not reproduce the germline sequence, and a read error may be involved. The V and J genes are TRBV11-2 and TRBJ2-6; D gene unclear. The CDR3 length is 15 residues. Germline loops: CDR1 SGHAT, CDR2 FQNNGV. The CDR3: CASSLQSARADVLTF. The CDR3 DNA reads TGTGCCAGCAGCCTTCAGAGCGCCCGGGCCGACGTCCTGACTTTC.

Regarding this clonotype: A clone one base away is much larger, so this may be a read error. The gene calls are TRBV6-6 and TRBJ1-5; D may be TRBD1 (6 bases). CDR3 length: 15 residues. The V end was cut by 2 bases, the J end by 6 bases, with 14 bases between. Germline V gene data show CDR1 as MNHNY and CDR2 as SVGAGI (reference sequence). The CDR3: CASSYLAGGSQPQHF. CDR3 nucleotide sequence: TGTGCCAGCAGTTACCTGGCCGGGGGCAGTCAGCCCCAGCATTTT.

A note on this clonotype: Being one base from a much bigger clone, this may be a read error. This chain joins TRBV4-1 and TRBJ2-1, with 10 bases fitting TRBD2. The CDR3 sequence is 17 residues long. Trimming at V came to 2 bases and at J to 7 bases, leaving 11 bases not matched to a gene. Germline CDR1 MGHRA, CDR2 YSYEKL. CDR3 loop: CASSQPKLAGNTNEQFF. The CDR3, as DNA: TGCGCCAGCAGCCAACCCAAACTAGCGGGGAATACTAATGAGCAGTTCTTC.

As concerns this clonotype: One end of the junction fails to match germline, which may point to a read error. The chain carries TRBV6-6 and TRBJ1-1; TRBD1 matches at 7 bases. This CDR3 spans 16 amino acids. Germline V gene lookup returns CDR1 MNHNY and CDR2 SVGAGI (reference sequence). CDR3 in amino acids: CASSHTRTGLNIEAFF. The DNA for the CDR3 is TGTGCCAGCAGTCACACAAGGACAGGTCTGAACATTGAAGCTTTCTTT.

Note on this clonotype: One junction end disagrees with the germline gene, perhaps due to a read error. The chain couples TRBV10-3 to TRBJ2-5; weak D call: TRBD1 (7 bases). Germline V CDR1 and CDR2: ENHRY, SYGVKD. CDR3 size: 14 residues. DNA for the CDR3: TGTCCCATCAAAGGGGGGACAGCACAAGAGGCCCAGTACTTC. Its protein product is CPIKGGTAQEAQYF.

The rearrangement joins TRBV6-6 to TRBJ2-7, with a weak D call TRBD1 (6 bases). The V and J ends lost 6 bases and 10 bases respectively, with 25 bases between them. CDR3 length: 15 residues. Germline CDR1 and CDR2: MNHNY and SVGAGI (reference sequence). The CDR3 nucleotides read TGTGCCAGCAGAACAACAAGCAGGGGTTCGGGCGGACAGTACTTC. It is translated as CASRTTSRGSGGQYF.

On this clonotype: One end of the junction does not line up with germline, which may come from a read error. The rearrangement joins TRBV4-2 to TRBJ2-3, with 10 bases lining up with TRBD2. In germline, CDR1 is LGHNA, CDR2 YNFKEQ. This CDR3 comprises 17 residues. CDR3 region: CAGSLKLSSGSADTQYF. CDR3 DNA sequence: TGTGCCGGCAGTCTAAAGTTGTCTAGCGGGAGTGCAGATACGCAGTATTTT.

The chain has TRBV5-1 and TRBJ2-1, with 8 nucleotides matching TRBD1. J gave up 9 bases and V 1 base, and 21 bases lay outside the gene matches. Germline V lookup: CDR1 SGHRS, CDR2 YFSETQ. The CDR3 covers 19 residues. For the CDR3, the DNA is TGCGCCAGCAGCTTGCGTGTCGGGGTCCAGGGGGCCGCTGGCACTGAGCAGTTCTTC. Protein sequence: CASSLRVGVQGAAGTEQFF.

In the case of this clonotype: A much larger clone lies one base from this, so it may be a read error. V gene TRBV7-9 combines with J gene TRBJ2-3; TRBD1 is a possible D gene (5 bases). The CDR3 spans 16 residues. Germline CDR1 is SEHNR and CDR2 is FQNEAQ (reference sequence). CDR3 coding DNA: TGTGCCAGCAGCTTAGTGCTGGGCAGAGTCACAGGTACGCAGTATTTT. Translation: CASSLVLGRVTGTQYF.

With respect to this clonotype: At one end, the junction sequence differs from germline, possibly due to a read error. This chain uses TRBV5-1 with TRBJ2-5; D not resolved. The CDR3 extends over 14 amino acids. The V gene's germline CDR1 is SGHRS and CDR2 YFSETQ. CDR3 coding DNA: TGCGCCACCAGCTTAGGACCCATTCAAGAGACCCAGTACTTC. It specifies CATSLGPIQETQYF. The full variable domain, with the rest looked up from reference TRBV5-1 and TRBJ2-5, is KAGVTQTPRYLIKTRGQQVTLSCSPISGHRSVSWYQQTPGQGLQFLFEYFSETQRNKGNFPGRFSGRQFSNSRSEMNVSTLELGDSALYLCATSLGPIQETQYFGPGTRLLVL.